These 13 T cell receptor beta chains were all obtained from the same sample, sequenced in a study of blood T cell repertoires in COVID-19. Produced via immunoSEQ multiplex PCR; TCRdb's table is partial and in-frame only. The top ten hold roughly 6% of the sample, which has just under 350,000 clones, 87% seen once. The sample was peripheral blood. These receptors all stem from a woman between 45 and 65 years old with COVID-19, enrolled during active disease.

The V and J genes are TRBV7-6 and TRBJ2-2; 8 bases are shared with TRBD2. This CDR3 has 17 residues. Trimming at V came to 0 bases and at J to 2 bases, leaving 5 bases not matched to a gene. Germline-derived CDR1 and CDR2 are SGHVS and FNYEAQ. The CDR3 region is CASSLAGLAANTGELFF. Here the CDR3 DNA reads TGTGCCAGCAGCTTAGCCGGACTAGCAGCTAACACCGGGGAGCTGTTTTTT. The variable domain in full, with the rest retrieved from reference TRBV7-6 and TRBJ2-2, is GAGVSQSPRYKVTKRGQDVALRCDPISGHVSLYWYRQALGQGPEFLTYFNYEAQQDKSGLPNDRFSAERPEGSISTLTIQRTEQRDSAMYRCASSLAGLAANTGELFFGEGSRLTVL.

This chain uses TRBV7-3 with TRBJ2-2, with 7 bases that match TRBD2. Germline V gives CDR1 SGHTA, CDR2 FQGTGA. Losses at the gene ends were 1 base for V and 7 bases for J; bases not matched to a gene: 9. CDR3 length: 16 amino acids. The CDR3 sequence is CASSLIRRERGGELFF. The CDR3, as DNA: TGTGCCAGCAGCTTAATCAGGCGGGAGAGGGGCGGGGAGCTGTTTTTT.

The rearrangement joins TRBV7-2 to TRBJ2-6; D gene ambiguous. Germline V gene sequence: CDR1 SGHTA, CDR2 FQGNSA. Trimming removed 5 bases at V and 2 bases at J, with 7 bases between. This CDR3 region has 14 residues. The CDR3 DNA is TGTGCCAGCAGCGGTTCAGCTGGGGCCAACGTCCTGACTTTC. Amino acid sequence: CASSGSAGANVLTF. The whole variable domain, filled in from reference TRBV7-2 and TRBJ2-6, reads GAGVSQSPSNKVTEKGKDVELRCDPISGHTALYWYRQSLGQGLEFLIYFQGNSAPDKSGLPSDRFSAERTGGSVSTLTIQRTQQEDSAVYLCASSGSAGANVLTFGAGSRLTVL.

The genes are TRBV7-9 and TRBJ2-3, with TRBD2 as a possible D gene (7 bases). The CDR3 has 14 amino acids. Germline values: CDR1 SEHNR, CDR2 FQNEAQ (reference sequence). The V end was cut by 4 bases, the J end by 8 bases, with 16 bases between. The CDR3 loop is CASSYSAGAGTQYF. The CDR3 region has the DNA TGTGCCAGCAGCTACAGTGCGGGGGCCGGTACGCAGTATTTT.

The CDR3 loop is CASSYGGAQVPEAFF. The CDR3 nucleotides read TGTGCCAGCAGTTACGGGGGGGCGCAGGTCCCTGAAGCTTTCTTT. The rearrangement uses TRBV6-2 or TRBV6-3 and TRBJ1-1, with TRBD1 as a possible D gene (6 bases). CDR1 and CDR2 from the germline V gene are MNHEY and SVGEGT. This CDR3 has 15 residues. V lost 2 bases, J lost 6 bases, and 16 bases lay in between.

This clone appeared a single time. The chain recombines TRBV30 with TRBJ2-1, with D unresolved. CDR3 length: 12 amino acids. Germline values: CDR1 GTSNPN, CDR2 SVGIG (reference sequence). Trimming cost V 0 bases and J 10 bases, with 10 bases left between them. CDR3 coding DNA: TGTGCCTGGAGTGTAACGGGTGGCGAGCAGTTCTTC. This codes for CAWSVTGGEQFF. The variable domain in full, completed from reference TRBV30 and TRBJ2-1, reads SQTIHQWPATLVQPVGSPLSLECTVEGTSNPNLYWYRQAAGRGLQLLFYSVGIGQISSEVPQNLSASRPQDRQFILSSKKLLLSDSGFYLCAWSVTGGEQFFGPGTRLTVL.

This sequence joins TRBV24-1 and TRBJ1-5; D is unresolved. The CDR3 runs to 15 residues. Trimming shortened V by 4 bases and J by 4 bases, and 13 bases separated the two germline ends. The germline V gene has CDR1 KGHDR and CDR2 SFDVKD. CDR3 nucleotides: TGTGCCACCAGTGACCCCCTGGGCGGGAATCAGCCCCAGCATTTT. This encodes CATSDPLGGNQPQHF.

The chain joins TRBV30 to TRBJ1-5; TRBD1 matches 9 bases. The V gene's germline CDR1 is GTSNPN and CDR2 SVGIG (reference sequence). V lost 2 bases and J lost 4; bases outside the gene matches: 6. The CDR3 loop spans 15 amino acids. The CDR3 loop is CAWSLGTGNNQPQHF. CDR3 nucleotide sequence: TGTGCCTGGAGTCTGGGGACAGGGAATAATCAGCCCCAGCATTTT. The entire variable domain, with the rest obtained from reference TRBV30 and TRBJ1-5, is as follows: SQTIHQWPATLVQPVGSPLSLECTVEGTSNPNLYWYRQAAGRGLQLLFYSVGIGQISSEVPQNLSASRPQDRQFILSSKKLLLSDSGFYLCAWSLGTGNNQPQHFGDGTRLSIL.

CDR3 DNA sequence: TGTGCCAGCTCAAACAGAGACTCTGGGGCCAACGTCCTGACTTTC. Translated, it gives CASSNRDSGANVLTF. The chain uses TRBV18 and TRBJ2-6; no firm D call. The CDR3 spans 15 residues. The germline V gene has CDR1 KGHSH and CDR2 LQKENI. V lost 5 bases and J 0 bases, leaving 8 bases between the germline ends.

The chain recombines TRBV24-1 with TRBJ2-3; 13 nucleotides agree with TRBD2. Germline CDR1 is KGHDR and CDR2 is SFDVKD. The V gene end was trimmed by 4 bases and the J gene end by 1 base; junction bases not matched to a gene: 10. The CDR3 has 19 amino acids. The CDR3 DNA reads as TGTGCCACCAGTGAGGAGACTAGCGGGAGGAGGCGCGGCACAGATACGCAGTATTTT. Translation: CATSEETSGRRRGTDTQYF.

For the CDR3, the DNA is TGCGCCAGCAGTGAGGAGCTCGGGACAGCTGAGTACAATGAGCAGTTCTTC. This codes for CASSEELGTAEYNEQFF. The chain employs TRBV10-1 and TRBJ2-1; TRBD1 matches 7 bases. The CDR3 covers 17 residues. With V trimmed by 2 bases and J by 4 bases, 11 bases remained unmatched. CDR1 is WNHNN and CDR2 is SYGVQD in the germline V gene (reference sequence).

The chain has TRBV19 and TRBJ2-5; 9 bases are shared with TRBD1. The CDR3 runs to 15 residues. V was pared by 3 bases and J by 5 bases, with 7 bases of the junction left unmatched. The germline V gene encodes CDR1 LNHDA and CDR2 SQIVND (reference sequence). CDR3 sequence (DNA): TGTGCCAGTAGTATTTATGGGACAGGGTTCGAGACCCAGTACTTC. It encodes CASSIYGTGFETQYF.

This clone has just one count. V and J are TRBV6-5 and TRBJ2-7; 8 nucleotides match TRBD1. Germline lookup yields CDR1 MNHEY and CDR2 SVGAGI. Trimming removed 4 bases from V and 0 bases from J; junction bases left unmatched: 5. The CDR3 spans 15 residues. CDR3 amino acids: CASSSGTGFSYEQYF. As DNA, the CDR3 is TGTGCCAGCAGTTCCGGGACAGGCTTCTCCTACGAGCAGTACTTC.